The sequence of this TCR beta chain was determined in a study of human T cells and chemical hapten exposure. MiXCR, applied by TCRdb to the RACE reads, yields one record per CDR3 protein. The sample includes 85,000 to 100,000 distinct CDR3 sequences, roughly 11% of them seen just once. Per the germline V gene, CDR1 is KGHSH and CDR2 is LQKENI. V lost 3 bases and J lost 4; bases outside the gene matches: 7. The CDR3 is made up of 15 amino acids. As to time point: patch test 2, 6 weeks after DPC sensitization. Treatment specified: therapeutic diphenylcyclopropenone sensitization with weekly scalp DPC. Sequenced here: whole blood, sampled in connection with sensitization to the hapten diphenylcyclopropenone (DPC). The receptor was isolated from a middle-aged man with alopecia areata. Some clones in this sample may be carry-over from other donors' samples. This chain links TRBV18 with TRBJ1-2; 8 bases fit TRBD1. CDR3 DNA: TGTGCCAGCTCACCGAAACAGGGGGTCTTCTATGGCTACACCTTC. Translating gives CASSPKQGVFYGYTF. Variable domain in full (rest from reference TRBV18 and TRBJ1-2): NAGVMQNPRHLVRRRGQEARLRCSPMKGHSHVYWYRQLPEEGLKFMVYLQKENIIDESGMPKERFSAEFPKEGPSILRIQQVVRGDSAAYFCASSPKQGVFYGYTFGSGTRLTVV.